Below are 16 T cell receptor beta chains sequenced from a single sample in a study of graft-versus-host responses after intestinal transplantation. The repertoire was sequenced with immunoSEQ multiplex PCR; TCRdb's copy has only in-frame clones and lacks some. This table has under 20,000 clones, 86% appearing once. The sequenced sample was bone marrow, obtained approximately 19 weeks after transplant. The receptors derive from a human patient who received an intestinal transplant, so some T cells may come from the graft donor.

This chain links TRBV5-6 with TRBJ1-2; 8 nucleotides line up with TRBD1. The CDR3 runs 15 residues. The J segment lost 4 bases and the V segment lost 0 bases, leaving 5 bases of the junction unmatched. Germline loops: CDR1 SGHDT, CDR2 YYEEEE. CDR3: CASSLGTGPIYGYTF. The CDR3 coding sequence is TGTGCCAGCAGCTTGGGGACAGGGCCCATCTATGGCTACACCTTC.

The chain employs TRBV7-9 and TRBJ2-7, with D unclear. V lost 1 base to trimming and J lost 3 bases, with 10 bases between them. CDR1 and CDR2 from the germline V gene are SEHNR and FQNEAQ (reference sequence). CDR3 length: 14 residues. The CDR3 protein is CASSLEIRNYEQYF. The CDR3 nucleotides read TGTGCCAGCAGCTTAGAAATCCGGAACTACGAGCAGTACTTC. Full variable domain (missing parts from reference TRBV7-9 and TRBJ2-7): DTGVSQNPRHKITKRGQNVTFRCDPISEHNRLYWYRQTLGQGPEFLTYFQNEAQLEKSRLLSDRFSAERPKGSFSTLEIQRTEQGDSAMYLCASSLEIRNYEQYFGPGTRLTVT.

V is TRBV6-1 and J is TRBJ1-1; the match to TRBD1 covers 7 bases. The CDR3 totals 13 residues. Trimming at V came to 4 bases and at J to 7 bases, leaving 6 bases not matched to a gene. Per the germline V gene, CDR1 is MNHNS and CDR2 is SASEGT. As DNA, the CDR3 is TGTGCCAGCAGTGTACGGACAGGCCTTGAAGCTTTCTTT. Amino acids: CASSVRTGLEAFF.

The rearrangement links TRBV7-9 to TRBJ2-2, with 13 bases aligning to TRBD2. Germline CDR1 is SEHNR and CDR2 is FQNEAQ (reference sequence). The CDR3 contains 15 residues. After removal of 7 bases from V and 7 bases from J, the junction contained 6 bases not matched to a gene. This CDR3 is CASNPGLAGIGELFF. The CDR3, as DNA: TGTGCCAGCAATCCGGGACTAGCGGGAATCGGGGAGCTGTTTTTT.

The rearrangement uses TRBV5-1 and TRBJ2-7, with D possibly TRBD1 on 6 matching bases. The CDR3 is made up of 14 amino acids. V shed 6 bases and J shed 1 base, with 14 bases lying between them. In germline, CDR1 is SGHRS, CDR2 YFSETQ. CDR3 sequence (DNA): TGCGCCAGCACCAGGGACATTGGATCCTACGAGCAGTACTTC. Its translation is CASTRDIGSYEQYF. Supplemented by reference TRBV5-1 and TRBJ2-7, the full variable domain reads KAGVTQTPRYLIKTRGQQVTLSCSPISGHRSVSWYQQTPGQGLQFLFEYFSETQRNKGNFPGRFSGRQFSNSRSEMNVSTLELGDSALYLCASTRDIGSYEQYFGPGTRLTVT.

CDR3: CASSHSPGLLEYF. The CDR3 nucleotides read TGCGCCAGCAGCCACTCCCCCGGACTCCTGGAGTACTTC. The chain joins TRBV4-1 to TRBJ2-7; D perhaps matches TRBD2 (5 bases). Trimming cost V 3 bases and J 11 bases, with 17 bases left between them. The germline CDR1 and CDR2 sequences are MGHRA and YSYEKL. The CDR3 extends over 13 amino acids.

A few counts support this clone. The V gene is TRBV19, the J gene TRBJ1-4; weak D call: TRBD1 (5 bases). Germline values: CDR1 LNHDA, CDR2 SQIVND (reference sequence). Trimming took 4 bases from V and 8 from J, leaving 11 bases between them. This CDR3 spans 13 amino acids. The CDR3 reads CASSRLRDEKLFF. Here the CDR3 DNA reads TGTGCCAGTAGTAGGTTGAGGGACGAAAAACTGTTTTTT.

The rearrangement links TRBV7-8 to TRBJ2-2, with 13 nucleotides matching TRBD2. The CDR3 runs 21 residues. V trimming: 5 bases; J trimming: 8 bases; junction bases outside the gene matches: 23. CDR1 SGHVS and CDR2 FQNEAQ come from the germline V gene. The CDR3 sequence is CASSRGLAGEIRYHQSGELFF. The CDR3 DNA reads as TGTGCCAGCAGCCGAGGACTAGCGGGAGAAATTAGGTATCATCAGTCTGGGGAGCTGTTTTTT.

V gene TRBV29-1 combines with J gene TRBJ2-4; 9 nucleotides match TRBD1. V gave up 6 bases and J gave up 5 bases; unmatched junction bases: 2. The CDR3 is 12 amino acids. Germline values: CDR1 SQVTM, CDR2 ANQGSEA. This CDR3 is CSVDRGENIQYF. The CDR3 DNA is TGCAGCGTGGACAGGGGTGAAAACATTCAGTACTTC.

V usage is TRBV5-1 and J usage is TRBJ2-1, with 8 nucleotides matching TRBD2. CDR1 is SGHRS, CDR2 YFSETQ, per germline. J was trimmed by 3 bases and V by 4 bases; bases with no gene match: 9. This CDR3 is 16 amino acids long. CDR3 in DNA: TGCGCCAGCAGCCTCACGGTAGCGGGAAGCTACAATGAGCAGTTCTTC. Translation gives CASSLTVAGSYNEQFF.

V and J are TRBV9 and TRBJ2-1, with TRBD1 matching over 7 bases. The CDR3 loop spans 15 amino acids. Germline CDR1 is SGDLS and CDR2 is YYNGEE. The V segment lost 3 bases and the J segment 0 bases; nucleotides outside the gene matches: 3. CDR3 sequence (DNA): TGTGCCAGCAGCGACCGGGACAGCTCCTACAATGAGCAGTTCTTC. It is translated as CASSDRDSSYNEQFF. Full variable domain (missing parts from reference TRBV9 and TRBJ2-1): DSGVTQTPKHLITATGQRVTLRCSPRSGDLSVYWYQQSLDQGLQFLIQYYNGEERAKGNILERFSAQQFPDLHSELNLSSLELGDSALYFCASSDRDSSYNEQFFGPGTRLTVL.

The CDR3 protein is CASRAGGYEQYF. The CDR3 nucleotides read TGTGCCAGCAGGGCGGGAGGGTATGAGCAGTACTTC. V gene TRBV7-9 combines with J gene TRBJ2-7; TRBD2 agrees at 9 bases. CDR3 length: 12 amino acids. Germline CDR1 SEHNR, CDR2 FQNEAQ (reference sequence). V lost 6 bases to trimming and J lost 7 bases; unmatched junction nucleotides: 4.

The J gene is TRBJ2-1, the V gene TRBV4-1; no reliable D call. The CDR3 is 13 residues long. Germline loops: CDR1 MGHRA, CDR2 YSYEKL. The V and J ends lost 0 bases and 9 bases respectively, with 9 bases between them. For the CDR3, the DNA is TGCGCCAGCAGCCAAGATCAATGGGGTGAGCAGTTCTTC. Translation gives CASSQDQWGEQFF.

V gene TRBV6-4 combines with J gene TRBJ1-1; no clear D. Germline V gene lookup returns CDR1 MRHNA and CDR2 SNTAGT. This CDR3 spans 15 amino acids. V lost 0 bases to trimming and J lost 4 bases, with 12 bases between them. CDR3 amino acids: CASSDSTGGVTEAFF. The CDR3, as DNA: TGTGCCAGCAGTGACTCAACCGGAGGAGTCACTGAAGCTTTCTTT.

The rearrangement joins TRBV21-1 to TRBJ2-7; the tabulated D call, TRBD2, remains unverified against the DNA. TRBV21-1 counts as a pseudogene. CDR3 length: 17 amino acids. The CDR3 nucleotides read TGTGCCAGCAGCAAAAAAAGGACAGGGCGGGAGGGCTACGAGCAGTACTTC. Translating gives CASSKKRTGREGYEQYF.

V gene TRBV7-9 combines with J gene TRBJ2-7; weak D call: TRBD1 (6 bases). Trimming pared 7 bases from V and 0 bases from J, leaving 10 bases between. Germline CDR1 is SEHNR and CDR2 is FQNEAQ (reference sequence). The CDR3 sequence is 13 residues long. CDR3 sequence: CASMDSLSYEQYF. DNA for the CDR3: TGTGCCAGCATGGACAGCCTCTCCTACGAGCAGTACTTC.